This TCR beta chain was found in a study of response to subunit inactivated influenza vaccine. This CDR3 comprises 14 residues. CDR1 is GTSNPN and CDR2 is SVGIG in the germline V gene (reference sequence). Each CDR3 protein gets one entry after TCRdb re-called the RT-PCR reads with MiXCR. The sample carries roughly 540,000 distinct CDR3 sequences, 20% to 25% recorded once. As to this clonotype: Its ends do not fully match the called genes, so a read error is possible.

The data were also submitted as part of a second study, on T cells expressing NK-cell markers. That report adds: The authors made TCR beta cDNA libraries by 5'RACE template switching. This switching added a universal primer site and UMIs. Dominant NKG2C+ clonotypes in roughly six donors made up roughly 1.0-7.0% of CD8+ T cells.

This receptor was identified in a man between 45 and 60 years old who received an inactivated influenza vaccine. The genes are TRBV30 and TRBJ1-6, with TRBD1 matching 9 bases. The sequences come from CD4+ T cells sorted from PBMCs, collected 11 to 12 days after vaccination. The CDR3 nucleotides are TGTGCCTGGACGTCCGGGACAGGGCCTTCAACCCTCCACTTT. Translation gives CAWTSGTGPSTLHF.